These T cell receptor beta chains were read from a single sample in a study of T cell clones after liver transplantation. Profiled with immunoSEQ multiplex PCR; TCRdb holds only in-frame clones, not every one. The profile shows about 45,000 clones, about 82% of them singletons. Specimen: CD4+ T cells from blood, collected 24 months after liver transplant. Receptor source: a human patient who received a liver transplant. Some T cells may originate from the graft donor. CDR3s include the opening cysteine and the closing phenylalanine or tryptophan. The order of the fields is V gene, J gene, clone size, D gene, CDR3 protein, CDR3 DNA. A D gene is named only where the DNA matches it firmly. Some rows mark clone size as missing; the rest say once, few, many or name a class of expanded clone.

V: TRBV19
J: TRBJ1-5
size: .
D: TRBD1
CDR3: CASRPTGGKPQHF
DNA: TGTGCCAGTAGACCTACAGGGGGCAAGCCCCAGCATTTT

V: TRBV5-1
J: TRBJ1-4
size: .
D: .
CDR3: CASSLVGTDEKLFF
DNA: TGCGCCAGCAGCTTGGTTGGGACGGATGAAAAACTGTTTTTT

V: TRBV1
J: TRBJ1-5
size: .
D: .
CDR3: CTSSQQENQPQHF
DNA: TGCACCAGCAGCCAACAGGAGAATCAGCCCCAGCATTTT

V: TRBV18
J: TRBJ2-1
size: .
D: .
CDR3: CASSPPKGSYNEQFF
DNA: TGTGCCAGCTCACCTCCTAAGGGCTCCTACAATGAGCAGTTCTTC

V: TRBV6-1
J: TRBJ1-5
size: .
D: .
CDR3: CASSPTGNSQPQHF
DNA: TGTGCCAGCAGCCCCACAGGGAATAGCCAGCCCCAGCATTTT

V: TRBV28
J: TRBJ1-2
size: once
D: .
CDR3: CASRDKVYGYTF
DNA: TGTGCCAGCCGGGACAAGGTCTATGGCTACACCTTC

V: TRBV30
J: TRBJ2-1
size: once
D: .
CDR3: CALGREQFF
DNA: TGTGCCCTCGGAAGGGAGCAGTTCTTC

V: TRBV2
J: TRBJ2-1
size: few
D: .
CDR3: CASRGGGRGYEQFF
DNA: TGTGCCAGCAGGGGGGGCGGGAGAGGATATGAGCAGTTCTTC

V: TRBV7-2
J: TRBJ1-1
size: .
D: TRBD1
CDR3: CASSSDRGNTEAFF
DNA: TGTGCCAGCAGCTCGGACAGGGGGAACACTGAAGCTTTCTTT

V: TRBV9
J: TRBJ2-1
size: .
D: TRBD2
CDR3: CASSSSSGSSYNEQFF
DNA: TGTGCCAGCAGCTCTTCTAGCGGAAGCTCCTACAATGAGCAGTTCTTC

V: TRBV18
J: TRBJ2-1
size: .
D: .
CDR3: CASSPGVHNEQFF
DNA: TGTGCCAGCTCACCAGGGGTCCACAATGAGCAGTTCTTC

V: TRBV14
J: TRBJ2-1
size: .
D: .
CDR3: CASSQVPSYNEQFF
DNA: TGTGCCAGCAGCCAAGTCCCCAGCTACAATGAGCAGTTCTTC

V: TRBV30
J: TRBJ2-2
size: .
D: .
CDR3: CACGWGELFF
DNA: TGTGCCTGTGGATGGGGGGAGCTGTTTTTT

V: TRBV6-1
J: TRBJ2-1
size: .
D: .
CDR3: CASSVGGSAEQFF
DNA: TGTGCCAGCAGTGTAGGGGGTTCCGCTGAGCAGTTCTTC

V: TRBV4-2
J: TRBJ1-5
size: .
D: .
CDR3: CASSQEQNQPQHF
DNA: TGTGCCAGCAGCCAAGAGCAGAATCAGCCCCAGCATTTT

V: TRBV4-1
J: TRBJ1-2
size: .
D: .
CDR3: CASSQDSGSNYGYTF
DNA: TGCGCCAGCAGCCAAGATTCAGGGTCTAACTATGGCTACACCTTC

V: TRBV2
J: TRBJ1-1
size: .
D: .
CDR3: CASSEQGTEAFF
DNA: TGTGCCAGCAGTGAACAGGGCACTGAAGCTTTCTTT

V: TRBV6-6
J: TRBJ1-1
size: .
D: TRBD1
CDR3: CASTHRGGTTEAFF
DNA: TGTGCCAGCACCCACAGGGGGGGAACCACTGAAGCTTTCTTT

V: TRBV7-8
J: TRBJ1-2
size: .
D: TRBD1
CDR3: CASSNWDRVYSYGYTF
DNA: TGTGCCAGCAGCAACTGGGACAGGGTATATAGCTATGGCTACACCTTC

V: TRBV6-4
J: TRBJ2-1
size: .
D: TRBD1
CDR3: CASSFVSGTGNEQFF
DNA: TGTGCCAGCTCCTTTGTGTCCGGGACAGGGAATGAGCAGTTCTTC

V: TRBV12-5
J: TRBJ2-1
size: .
D: .
CDR3: CASGPIRDEQFF
DNA: TGTGCTAGTGGTCCTATTAGAGATGAGCAGTTCTTC

V: TRBV20-1
J: TRBJ1-2
size: few
D: .
CDR3: CSALGDYGYTF
DNA: TGCAGTGCCCTAGGGGACTATGGCTACACCTTC

V: TRBV6-5
J: TRBJ2-7
size: .
D: TRBD1
CDR3: CASSRQGYEQYF
DNA: TGTGCCAGCAGCAGACAGGGCTACGAGCAGTACTTC

V: TRBV6-1
J: TRBJ2-7
size: once
D: TRBD1
CDR3: CASSDSDRGPYEQYF
DNA: TGTGCCAGCAGTGATTCAGACAGGGGCCCCTACGAGCAGTACTTC

V: TRBV2
J: TRBJ1-4
size: .
D: TRBD1
CDR3: CASSGRQGALNEKLFF
DNA: TGTGCCAGCAGTGGCCGACAGGGGGCCCTTAATGAAAAACTGTTTTTT

V: TRBV11-3
J: TRBJ1-5
size: .
D: .
CDR3: CASSFGGERGLNQPQHF
DNA: TGTGCCAGCAGCTTTGGGGGAGAGCGAGGACTCAATCAGCCCCAGCATTTT

V: TRBV29-1
J: TRBJ2-3
size: .
D: .
CDR3: CSVGVGSTDTQYF
DNA: TGCAGCGTGGGGGTGGGTAGCACAGATACGCAGTATTTT

V: TRBV6-4
J: TRBJ1-6
size: .
D: TRBD1
CDR3: CASSDRGRNSPLHF
DNA: TGTGCCAGCAGTGACAGGGGGCGAAATTCACCCCTCCACTTT

V: TRBV7-2
J: TRBJ1-3
size: .
D: TRBD1
CDR3: CASSQRTGGRSGNTIYF
DNA: TGTGCCAGCAGCCAACGGACAGGGGGCCGGTCAGGAAACACCATATATTTT

V: TRBV27
J: TRBJ2-1
size: once
D: TRBD2
CDR3: CASSPLTSGSNEQFF
DNA: TGTGCCAGCAGTCCCCTGACTAGCGGGAGCAATGAGCAGTTCTTC

V: TRBV16
J: TRBJ1-2
size: .
D: .
CDR3: CASSQELLPTHNYGYTF
DNA: TGTGCCAGCAGCCAGGAGCTCCTACCTACTCATAACTATGGCTACACCTTC

V: TRBV6-1
J: TRBJ2-7
size: once
D: .
CDR3: CATPAQNSYEQYF
DNA: TGTGCCACCCCCGCCCAGAACTCCTACGAGCAGTACTTC

V: TRBV7-9
J: TRBJ1-1
size: .
D: .
CDR3: CASSVPGFEAFF
DNA: TGTGCCAGCAGCGTCCCAGGGTTTGAAGCTTTCTTT

V: TRBV11-1
J: TRBJ2-5
size: .
D: .
CDR3: CASSLGLQETQYF
DNA: TGTGCCAGCAGCTTGGGACTTCAAGAGACCCAGTACTTC

V: TRBV5-1
J: TRBJ2-3
size: .
D: TRBD2
CDR3: CASSPGGLAGGPGTDTQYF
DNA: TGCGCCAGCAGCCCGGGCGGACTAGCGGGGGGGCCCGGCACAGATACGCAGTATTTT

V: TRBV6-1
J: TRBJ2-1
size: once
D: .
CDR3: CASTVYNEQFF
DNA: TGTGCCAGCACTGTCTACAATGAGCAGTTCTTC

V: TRBV5-1
J: TRBJ2-3
size: .
D: .
CDR3: CASFRDGVNTQYF
DNA: TGCGCCAGCTTCCGGGACGGCGTAAATACGCAGTATTTT

V: TRBV19
J: TRBJ1-2
size: .
D: TRBD1
CDR3: CASSKRDRGSGYTF
DNA: TGTGCCAGTAGTAAAAGGGACAGGGGAAGTGGCTACACCTTC

V: TRBV6-5
J: TRBJ2-1
size: .
D: .
CDR3: CASRESLGEQFF
DNA: TGTGCCAGCAGGGAGAGTTTAGGTGAGCAGTTCTTC

V: TRBV4-2
J: TRBJ1-1
size: .
D: .
CDR3: CASSHLDRPNTEAFF
DNA: TGTGCCAGCAGCCACTTAGACAGACCGAACACTGAAGCTTTCTTT

V: TRBV9
J: TRBJ2-2
size: .
D: TRBD2
CDR3: CASSVAGLAGFTNTGELFF
DNA: TGTGCCAGCAGCGTAGCTGGACTAGCGGGGTTTACGAACACCGGGGAGCTGTTTTTT

V: TRBV7-9
J: TRBJ2-7
size: .
D: .
CDR3: CASSSRIGGPYEQYF
DNA: TGTGCCAGCAGCTCCCGTATAGGGGGGCCCTACGAGCAGTACTTC

V: TRBV7-2
J: TRBJ1-5
size: .
D: TRBD1
CDR3: CASSSTGGFQPQHF
DNA: TGTGCCAGCAGCTCGACAGGGGGCTTTCAGCCCCAGCATTTT

V: TRBV5-1
J: TRBJ1-4
size: .
D: .
CDR3: CASSSDSFREKLFF
DNA: TGCGCCAGCAGCTCGGACAGTTTTCGTGAAAAACTGTTTTTT

V: TRBV5-8
J: TRBJ1-5
size: .
D: .
CDR3: CASSFRGYSNQPQHF
DNA: TGTGCCAGCAGCTTCAGGGGATATAGCAATCAGCCCCAGCATTTT

V: TRBV30
J: TRBJ1-1
size: .
D: .
CDR3: CAWSVGHPNTEAFF
DNA: TGTGCCTGGAGTGTAGGACACCCGAACACTGAAGCTTTCTTT

V: TRBV14
J: TRBJ2-5
size: .
D: TRBD1
CDR3: CASSQRGPETQYF
DNA: TGTGCCAGCAGCCAAAGGGGGCCAGAGACCCAGTACTTC

V: TRBV2
J: TRBJ2-5
size: .
D: .
CDR3: CASSLDTSRVQETQYF
DNA: TGTGCCAGCAGTCTTGACACTTCTCGGGTCCAAGAGACCCAGTACTTC

V: TRBV4-3
J: TRBJ2-5
size: .
D: .
CDR3: CASSQGGGGRETQYF
DNA: TGCGCCAGCAGCCAAGGAGGAGGGGGGAGAGAGACCCAGTACTTC

V: TRBV14
J: TRBJ1-5
size: .
D: .
CDR3: CASSQAGSSNQPQHF
DNA: TGTGCCAGCAGCCAGGCCGGATCTAGCAATCAGCCCCAGCATTTT

V: TRBV2
J: TRBJ2-4
size: .
D: .
CDR3: CASSGTVGERNIQYF
DNA: TGTGCCAGCAGTGGGACAGTTGGAGAACGGAACATTCAGTACTTC

V: TRBV18
J: TRBJ1-3
size: .
D: .
CDR3: CASSPPPRYSGNTIYF
DNA: TGTGCCAGCTCACCACCACCACGTTACTCTGGAAACACCATATATTTT

V: TRBV29-1
J: TRBJ2-2
size: .
D: .
CDR3: CSAGPGVSLGLFF
DNA: TGCAGCGCAGGGCCAGGGGTTTCCTTGGGGCTGTTTTTT

V: TRBV9
J: TRBJ1-5
size: .
D: TRBD1
CDR3: CASGQGTNQPQHF
DNA: TGTGCCAGCGGACAGGGGACAAATCAGCCCCAGCATTTT